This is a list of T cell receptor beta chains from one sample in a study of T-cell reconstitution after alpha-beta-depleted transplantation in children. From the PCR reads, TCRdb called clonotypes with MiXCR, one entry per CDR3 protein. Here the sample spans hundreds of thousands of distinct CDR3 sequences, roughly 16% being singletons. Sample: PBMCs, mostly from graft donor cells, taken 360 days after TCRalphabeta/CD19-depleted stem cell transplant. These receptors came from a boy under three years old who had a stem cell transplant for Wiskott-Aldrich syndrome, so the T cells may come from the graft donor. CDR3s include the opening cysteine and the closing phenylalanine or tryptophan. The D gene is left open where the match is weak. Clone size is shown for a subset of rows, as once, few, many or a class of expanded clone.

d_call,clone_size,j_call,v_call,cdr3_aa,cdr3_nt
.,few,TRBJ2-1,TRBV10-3,CAIKRTFPTDNEQFF,TGTGCCATCAAAAGGACTTTTCCGACCGACAATGAGCAGTTCTTC
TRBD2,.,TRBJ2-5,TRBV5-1,CASSWTPGGETQYF,TGCGCCAGCAGCTGGACGCCGGGGGGAGAGACCCAGTACTTC
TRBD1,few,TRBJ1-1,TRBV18,CASSPRTGNTEAFF,TGTGCCAGCAGCCCCCGGACAGGGAACACTGAAGCTTTCTTT
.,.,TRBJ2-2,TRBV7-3,CASSLISPLTEKNPESNTGELFF,TGTGCCAGCAGCTTAATTTCCCCCTTGACAGAAAAAAACCCTGAGTCGAACACCGGGGAGCTGTTTTTT
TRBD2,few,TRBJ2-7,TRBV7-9,CASSSSSGNYEQYF,TGTGCCAGCAGCTCGAGTAGCGGGAATTACGAGCAGTACTTC
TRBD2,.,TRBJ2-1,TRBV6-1,CASSEWRGEHNEQFF,TGTGCCAGCAGTGAGTGGCGGGGGGAACACAATGAGCAGTTCTTC
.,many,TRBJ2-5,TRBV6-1,CASVSRASSPRTQYF,TGTGCCAGCGTGAGCCGGGCCTCATCTCCGAGGACCCAGTACTTC
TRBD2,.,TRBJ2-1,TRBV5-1,CASSWGLVRVYEQFF,TGCGCCAGCAGCTGGGGACTAGTCAGAGTCTATGAGCAGTTCTTC
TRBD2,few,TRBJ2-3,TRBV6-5,CASSYAGGSTDTQYF,TGTGCCAGCAGTTACGCGGGGGGGAGCACAGATACGCAGTATTTT
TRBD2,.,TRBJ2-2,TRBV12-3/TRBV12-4,CASSPGTSIPGELFF,TGTGCCAGCAGTCCCGGGACTAGCATCCCCGGGGAGCTGTTTTTT
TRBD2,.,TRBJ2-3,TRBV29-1,CSVEEGTGTSGGLNTDTQYF,TGCAGCGTTGAAGAGGGTACCGGGACTAGCGGGGGACTAAACACAGATACGCAGTATTTT
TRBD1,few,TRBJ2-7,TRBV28,CASSLDYRDRSSYEQYF,TGTGCCAGCAGTCTAGATTACCGGGACAGAAGCTCCTACGAGCAGTACTTC
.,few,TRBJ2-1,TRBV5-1,CASNRAQNDNEQFF,TGCGCCAGCAACCGGGCCCAGAACGACAATGAGCAGTTCTTC
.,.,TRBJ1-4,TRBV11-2,CASSLELATNEKLFF,TGTGCCAGCAGCTTAGAACTAGCAACTAATGAAAAACTGTTTTTT
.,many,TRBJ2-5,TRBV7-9,CASSFGGETQYF,TGTGCCAGCAGCTTTGGGGGAGAGACCCAGTACTTC
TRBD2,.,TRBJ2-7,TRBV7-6,CASSATSGTRYEQYF,TGTGCCAGCAGCGCAACTAGCGGTACTCGCTACGAGCAGTACTTC
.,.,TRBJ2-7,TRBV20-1,CSAWGTSYEQYF,TGCAGTGCTTGGGGGACTTCATACGAGCAGTACTTC
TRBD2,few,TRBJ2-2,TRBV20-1,CSASLAVTGELFF,TGCAGTGCTAGTCTAGCGGTCACCGGGGAGCTGTTTTTT
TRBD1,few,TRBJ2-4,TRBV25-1,CASSIRGGQGNIQYF,TGTGCCAGCAGTATACGGGGGGGACAGGGGAACATTCAGTACTTC
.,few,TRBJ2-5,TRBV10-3,CAISPLRGSGETQYF,TGTGCCATCAGTCCCTTAAGGGGATCGGGAGAGACCCAGTACTTC
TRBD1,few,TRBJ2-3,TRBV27,CASSAPRTGETDTQYF,TGTGCCAGCAGTGCCCCAAGGACAGGGGAAACAGATACGCAGTATTTT
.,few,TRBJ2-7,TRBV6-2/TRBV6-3,CASSYPWGAHEQYF,TGTGCCAGCAGTTACCCCTGGGGGGCCCACGAGCAGTACTTC
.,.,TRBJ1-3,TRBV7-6,CASSLGGATGNTIYF,TGTGCCAGCAGCTTAGGGGGGGCCACTGGAAACACCATATATTTT
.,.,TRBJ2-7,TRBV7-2,CASSFSDGLGYEQYF,TGTGCCAGCAGCTTCTCCGACGGCCTCGGGTACGAGCAGTACTTC
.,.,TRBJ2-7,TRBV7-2,CASSLISGEQHF,TGTGCCAGCAGCTTAATCTCGGGAGAACAGCACTTC
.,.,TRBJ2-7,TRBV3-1,CASSQRGFSYEQYF,TGTGCCAGCAGCCAAAGGGGGTTCTCCTACGAGCAGTACTTC
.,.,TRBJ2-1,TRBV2,CASSDSTDSSYNEQFF,TGTGCCAGCAGTGATAGTACAGACAGCTCCTACAATGAGCAGTTCTTC
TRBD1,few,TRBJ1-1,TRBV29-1,CSVDGIQGTTEAFF,TGCAGCGTTGACGGGATACAGGGGACCACTGAAGCTTTCTTT
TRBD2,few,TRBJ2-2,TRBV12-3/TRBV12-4,CASSPAVRLAGGSTGELFF,TGTGCCAGCAGCCCGGCGGTAAGACTAGCGGGGGGATCCACCGGGGAGCTGTTTTTT
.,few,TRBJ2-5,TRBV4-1,CASSKRMAGAQETQYF,TGCGCCAGCAGCAAGAGGATGGCGGGGGCTCAAGAGACCCAGTACTTC
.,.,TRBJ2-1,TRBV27,CASSSNWRREKAQFF,TGTGCCAGCAGCTCAAATTGGAGACGGGAGAAGGCGCAGTTCTTC
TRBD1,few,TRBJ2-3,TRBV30,CAWSGFGTADTQYF,TGTGCCTGGAGTGGCTTCGGGACAGCAGATACGCAGTATTTT
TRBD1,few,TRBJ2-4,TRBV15,CATSSQGANIQYF,TGTGCCACCAGCAGCCAGGGGGCTAACATTCAGTACTTC
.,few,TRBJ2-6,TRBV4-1,CASRKEGAGANVLTF,TGCGCCAGCAGGAAGGAGGGGGCTGGGGCCAACGTCCTGACTTTC
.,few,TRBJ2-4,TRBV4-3,CASSQERWDNYIQYF,TGCGCCAGCAGCCAAGAACGGTGGGACAACTACATTCAGTACTTC
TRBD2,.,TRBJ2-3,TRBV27,CASRVPGLAGFGTQYF,TGTGCCAGCAGGGTCCCGGGACTAGCGGGGTTCGGTACGCAGTATTTT
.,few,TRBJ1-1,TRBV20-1,CSARTASEAFF,TGCAGTGCCAGGACAGCCTCAGAAGCTTTCTTT
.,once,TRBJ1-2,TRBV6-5,CASSYSPPGGYTF,TGTGCCAGCAGTTACTCCCCACCGGGTGGCTACACCTTC
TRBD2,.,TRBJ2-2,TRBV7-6,CASSFASGTGELFF,TGTGCCAGCAGCTTCGCTAGCGGCACCGGGGAGCTGTTTTTT
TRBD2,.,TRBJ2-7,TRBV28,CASSLLAGGPRQYF,TGTGCCAGCAGTTTACTAGCGGGGGGGCCTAGGCAGTACTTC
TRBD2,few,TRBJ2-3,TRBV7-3,CASSARSGRGPYTQYF,TGTGCCAGCAGCGCTCGTAGCGGGAGGGGACCTTATACGCAGTATTTT
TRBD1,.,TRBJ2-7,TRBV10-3,CAISEGQGVLYEQYF,TGTGCCATCAGCGAGGGACAGGGTGTTCTCTACGAGCAGTACTTC
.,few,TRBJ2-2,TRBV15,CATSSHRSNTGELFF,TGTGCCACCAGCAGCCACAGGTCGAACACCGGGGAGCTGTTTTTT
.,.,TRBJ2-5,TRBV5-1,CASSLKKKVEETQYF,TGCGCCAGCAGCTTGAAAAAGAAGGTGGAAGAGACCCAGTACTTC
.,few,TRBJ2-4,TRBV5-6,CASSPAGLNIQYF,TGTGCCAGCAGCCCCGCGGGATTGAACATTCAGTACTTC
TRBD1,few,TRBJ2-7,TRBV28,CASSLRGQGNYEQYF,TGTGCCAGCAGTTTAAGGGGACAGGGAAACTACGAGCAGTACTTC
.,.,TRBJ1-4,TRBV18,CASSPPGEKLFF,TGTGCCAGCTCACCACCGGGTGAAAAACTGTTTTTT
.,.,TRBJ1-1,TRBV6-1,CASTTTGRGPEAFF,TGTGCCAGCACCACTACTGGCAGGGGACCTGAAGCTTTCTTT
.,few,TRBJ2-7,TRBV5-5,CASSLVATHYEQYF,TGTGCCAGCAGCTTGGTGGCCACTCACTACGAGCAGTACTTC
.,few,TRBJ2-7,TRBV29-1,CSVFGEGGAYEQYF,TGCAGCGTTTTCGGCGAAGGGGGGGCCTACGAGCAGTACTTC
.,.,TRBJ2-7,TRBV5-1,CASSFLTPHGEQYF,TGCGCCAGCAGCTTCCTGACTCCTCATGGGGAGCAGTACTTC
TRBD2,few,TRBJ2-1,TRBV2,CASREGLAPRFEQFF,TGTGCCAGCAGGGAGGGACTAGCTCCTCGGTTTGAGCAGTTCTTC
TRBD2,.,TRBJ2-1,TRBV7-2,CASSLEASGDNEQFF,TGTGCCAGCAGCTTAGAGGCTAGCGGGGACAATGAGCAGTTCTTC
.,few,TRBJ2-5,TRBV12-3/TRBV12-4,CASSTRRRGTQYF,TGTGCCAGCAGTACTAGACGACGTGGGACCCAGTACTTC
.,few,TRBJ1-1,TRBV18,CASSPKQNTEAFF,TGTGCCAGCTCACCGAAACAGAACACTGAAGCTTTCTTT
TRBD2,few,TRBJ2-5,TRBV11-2,CASSLNIGLAGETQYF,TGTGCCAGCAGCTTAAATATCGGGCTAGCGGGAGAGACCCAGTACTTC
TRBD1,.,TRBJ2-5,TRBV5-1,CASSFGIKLRTGPKETQYF,TGCGCCAGCAGCTTCGGGATCAAACTGAGGACAGGACCGAAAGAGACCCAGTACTTC
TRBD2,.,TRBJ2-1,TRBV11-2,CASSPGWTSGRIFDNEQFF,TGTGCCAGCAGCCCGGGTTGGACTAGCGGGAGGATCTTTGACAATGAGCAGTTCTTC
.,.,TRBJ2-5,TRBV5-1,CASGGIPQETQYF,TGCGCCAGCGGGGGGATCCCACAAGAGACCCAGTACTTC
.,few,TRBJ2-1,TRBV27,CASSSSSEQFF,TGTGCCAGCAGTTCCTCTAGTGAGCAGTTCTTC